Sequencing of this T cell receptor beta chain was carried out in a study of response to subunit inactivated influenza vaccine. Whole-study findings and limits: Seasonal influenza vaccination, on each occasion, was suggested by the authors to recruit few new T cells.

This clonotype was detected ten times or more. The antigen is undetermined. Using its own MiXCR run on the RT-PCR reads, TCRdb lists one record per CDR3 protein. The sample has 170,000 or so distinct CDR3 sequences; about 10% are singletons. The V gene end was trimmed by 4 bases and the J gene end by 5 bases; junction bases not matched to a gene: 16. The germline CDR1 and CDR2 sequences are SGHVS and FNYEAQ. The CDR3 covers 19 residues. The chain carries TRBV7-6 and TRBJ2-2, with 10 bases aligning to TRBD2. Material: CD8+ T cells sorted from PBMCs, obtained around 25 months after vaccination. The receptor was derived from a man aged 50 to 69 who received an inactivated influenza vaccine. In DNA, the CDR3 is TGTGCCAGCAGCTCTCCTTTTGGAGCGGGAGGGCCGGGGACCGGGGAGCTGTTTTTT. Amino acid sequence: CASSSPFGAGGPGTGELFF. The complete variable domain, with remaining parts taken from reference TRBV7-6 and TRBJ2-2, reads GAGVSQSPRYKVTKRGQDVALRCDPISGHVSLYWYRQALGQGPEFLTYFNYEAQQDKSGLPNDRFSAERPEGSISTLTIQRTEQRDSAMYRCASSSPFGAGGPGTGELFFGEGSRLTVL.